This T cell receptor beta chain was observed in a study of human T cells and chemical hapten exposure. Study results and limitations: No alteration of TCRs above 1 in 1000 frequency was seen with DPC sensitization.

This clonotype was seen more than once but under ten times. Its target is not known. The library tagged each cDNA molecule with unique molecular identifiers. The authors' processing: Samples had a median of about 95,000 TCRs, ranging roughly 20,000 to 690,600. TCRdb reprocessed the RACE reads via MiXCR and lists one record per CDR3 protein. The V and J calls shown here were made by TCRdb, not taken from the authors' results. The data show 60,000 to 90,000 distinct CDR3 sequences, 8.5% to 9.5% seen once. Noted time point: healthy volunteer bleed at 6 weeks. Total RNA was isolated from whole blood that had not been fractionated. CDR3 size: 14 residues. Germline V CDR1 and CDR2: MNHEY, SMNVEV (reference sequence). The V end was cut by 5 bases, the J end by 6 bases, with 13 bases between.

This clonotype originated in a female donor in good health. Some clones in this sample may be carry-over from other donors' samples. The sequenced sample consisted of whole blood. This chain connects TRBV27 to TRBJ2-2; unclear D gene. The CDR3 sequence is CASSPRVTPGELFF. As DNA, the CDR3 is TGTGCCAGCAGTCCAAGGGTTACTCCCGGGGAGCTGTTTTTT.